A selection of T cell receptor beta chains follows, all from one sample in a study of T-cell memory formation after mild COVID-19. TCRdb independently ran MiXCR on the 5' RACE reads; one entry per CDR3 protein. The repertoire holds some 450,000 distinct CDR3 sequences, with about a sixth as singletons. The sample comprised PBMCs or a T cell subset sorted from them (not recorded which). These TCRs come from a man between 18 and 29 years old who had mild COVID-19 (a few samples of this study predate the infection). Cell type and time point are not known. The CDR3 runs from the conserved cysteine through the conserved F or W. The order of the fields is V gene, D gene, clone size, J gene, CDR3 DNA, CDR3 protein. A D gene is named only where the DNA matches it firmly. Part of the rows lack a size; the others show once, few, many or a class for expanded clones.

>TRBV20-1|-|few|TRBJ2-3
TGCAGTGCTCTGCAGGGGTTCAGCACAGATACGCAGTATTTT
CSALQGFSTDTQYF
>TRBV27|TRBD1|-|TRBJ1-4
TGTGCCAGCAGTTCCCCAGGGGGGAATGAAAAACTGTTTTTT
CASSSPGGNEKLFF
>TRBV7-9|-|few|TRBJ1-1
TGTGCCAGCACAAGTAGGGGGACGAACACTGAAGCTTTCTTT
CASTSRGTNTEAFF
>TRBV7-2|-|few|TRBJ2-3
TGTGCCAGCAGCTTTATGCAGGCACAAACAGATACGCAGTATTTT
CASSFMQAQTDTQYF
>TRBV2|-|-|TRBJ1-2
TGTGCCAGCAGCCTGAAGGGTCACAGTGGAGGGCCTAACTATGGCTACACCTTC
CASSLKGHSGGPNYGYTF
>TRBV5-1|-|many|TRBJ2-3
TGCGCCAGCAGCTCCCAGGCCGGGGGCGAGGCAGATACGCAGTATTTT
CASSSQAGGEADTQYF
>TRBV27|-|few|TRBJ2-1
TGTGCCAGCAGTTTTCGCGGACACAATGAGCAGTTCTTC
CASSFRGHNEQFF
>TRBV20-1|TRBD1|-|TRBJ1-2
TGCAGTGCTGGGGGACAGGGATGGGGCTACACCTTC
CSAGGQGWGYTF
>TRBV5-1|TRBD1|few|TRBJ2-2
TGCGCCAGCAGCTTAATGGACAGGAGAAACACCGGGGAGCTGTTTTTT
CASSLMDRRNTGELFF
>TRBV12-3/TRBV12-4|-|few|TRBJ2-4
TGTGCCAGCAGTTTTAATCCCCTAGCCAAAAACATTCAGTACTTC
CASSFNPLAKNIQYF
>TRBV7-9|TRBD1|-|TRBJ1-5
TGTGCCAGCAGCTCCCCGGACAGGGGCGAGCCCCAGCATTTT
CASSSPDRGEPQHF
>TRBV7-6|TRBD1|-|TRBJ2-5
TGTGCCAGCAGCAAGGGACAGGGAATAGAGACCCAGTACTTC
CASSKGQGIETQYF
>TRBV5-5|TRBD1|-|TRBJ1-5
TGTGCCAGCAGCTTGTGGACAGGTAGCAATCAGCCCCAGCATTTT
CASSLWTGSNQPQHF